This T cell receptor (beta chain) was identified in a study of blood T cell repertoires in COVID-19. The repertoire was sequenced with immunoSEQ multiplex PCR; TCRdb's copy has only in-frame clones and lacks some. The data show tens of thousands of clones, with around 90% seen just once and less than 3% held by the top ten. The CDR3 covers 16 residues. Germline CDR1 SGHTA, CDR2 FQGTGA. The V segment lost 5 bases and the J segment 6 bases; nucleotides outside the gene matches: 10. Material: peripheral blood. The V and J genes are TRBV7-3 and TRBJ1-4; 9 bases map to TRBD1. The source of this sequence is a man aged 45-65 years with COVID-19, enrolled during active disease. The CDR3 region has the DNA TGTGCCAGCAGCAAAAAAGGACAGGGGACAGATGAAAAACTGTTTTTT. This codes for CASSKKGQGTDEKLFF.